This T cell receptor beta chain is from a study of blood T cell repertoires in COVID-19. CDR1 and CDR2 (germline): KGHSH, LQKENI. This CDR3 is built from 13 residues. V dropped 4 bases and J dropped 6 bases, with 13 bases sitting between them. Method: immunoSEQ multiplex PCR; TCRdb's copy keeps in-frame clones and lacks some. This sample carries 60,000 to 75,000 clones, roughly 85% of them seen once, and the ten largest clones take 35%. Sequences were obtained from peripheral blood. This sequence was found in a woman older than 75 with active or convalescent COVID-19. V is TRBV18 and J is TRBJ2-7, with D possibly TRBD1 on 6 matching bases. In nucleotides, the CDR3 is TGTGCCAGCTCACGGAACAGGGAAAGCGAGCAGTACTTC. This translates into CASSRNRESEQYF.